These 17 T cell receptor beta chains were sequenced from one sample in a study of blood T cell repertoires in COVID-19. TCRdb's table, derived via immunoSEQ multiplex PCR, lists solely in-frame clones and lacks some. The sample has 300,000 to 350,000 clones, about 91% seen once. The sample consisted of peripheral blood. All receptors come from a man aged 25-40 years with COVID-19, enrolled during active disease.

The CDR3 protein is CASSAGDSSSGNTIYF. The CDR3 nucleotides read TGTGCCAGCAGCGCGGGGGACAGCAGCTCTGGAAACACCATATATTTT. V gene TRBV9 combines with J gene TRBJ1-3; 7 bases fit TRBD1. Unmatched junction bases numbered 6, after V lost 3 bases and J lost 0 bases. CDR3 size: 16 residues. The germline gives CDR1 SGDLS, CDR2 YYNGEE. The entire variable domain, with the rest obtained from reference TRBV9 and TRBJ1-3, is as follows: DSGVTQTPKHLITATGQRVTLRCSPRSGDLSVYWYQQSLDQGLQFLIQYYNGEERAKGNILERFSAQQFPDLHSELNLSSLELGDSALYFCASSAGDSSSGNTIYFGEGSWLTVV.

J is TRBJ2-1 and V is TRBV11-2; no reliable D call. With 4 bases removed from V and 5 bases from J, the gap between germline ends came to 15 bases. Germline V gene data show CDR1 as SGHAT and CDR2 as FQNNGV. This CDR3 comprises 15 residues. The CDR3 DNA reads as TGTGCCAGCAGCTCCCAACCCAACAGAGACAATGAGCAGTTCTTC. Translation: CASSSQPNRDNEQFF. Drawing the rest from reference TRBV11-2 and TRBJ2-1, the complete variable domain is EAGVAQSPRYKIIEKRQSVAFWCNPISGHATLYWYQQILGQGPKLLIQFQNNGVVDDSQLPKDRFSAERLKGVDSTLKIQPAKLEDSAVYLCASSSQPNRDNEQFFGPGTRLTVL.

The CDR3 DNA sequence: TGTGCCAGCAACCGCGGGCACTTCTCCTACGAGCAGTACTTC. Its translation: CASNRGHFSYEQYF. The chain is built from TRBV7-6 and TRBJ2-7; possible D gene TRBD2, 5 bases. The CDR3 is made up of 14 amino acids. V was cut by 7 bases and J by 0 bases, with 13 bases left in between. Germline CDR1 and CDR2: SGHVS and FNYEAQ.

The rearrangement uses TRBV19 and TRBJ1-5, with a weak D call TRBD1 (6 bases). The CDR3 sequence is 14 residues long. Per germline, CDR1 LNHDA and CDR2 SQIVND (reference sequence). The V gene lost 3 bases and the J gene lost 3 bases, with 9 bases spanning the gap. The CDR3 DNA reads TGTGCCAGTAGTATCAGGGGCCCCAATCAGCCCCAGCATTTT. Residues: CASSIRGPNQPQHF.

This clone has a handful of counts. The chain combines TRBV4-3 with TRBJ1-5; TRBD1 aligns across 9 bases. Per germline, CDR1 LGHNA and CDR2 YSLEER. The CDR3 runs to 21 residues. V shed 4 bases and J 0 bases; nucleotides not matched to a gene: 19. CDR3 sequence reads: CASSLVPPQGAFIRSNQPQHF. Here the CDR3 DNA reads TGCGCCAGCAGCCTCGTCCCCCCACAGGGGGCTTTCATTCGTAGCAATCAGCCCCAGCATTTT.

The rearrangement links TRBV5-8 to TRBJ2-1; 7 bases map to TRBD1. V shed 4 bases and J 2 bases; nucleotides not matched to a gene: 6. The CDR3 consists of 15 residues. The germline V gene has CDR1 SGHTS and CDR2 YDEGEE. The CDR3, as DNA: TGTGCCAGCAGCCCAGGACAGGTTCCCTACAATGAGCAGTTCTTC. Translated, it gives CASSPGQVPYNEQFF. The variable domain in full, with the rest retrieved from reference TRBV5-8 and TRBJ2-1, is EAGVTQSPTHLIKTRGQQATLRCSPISGHTSVYWYQQALGLGLQFLLWYDEGEERNRGNFPPRFSGRQFPNYSSELNVNALELEDSALYLCASSPGQVPYNEQFFGPGTRLTVL.

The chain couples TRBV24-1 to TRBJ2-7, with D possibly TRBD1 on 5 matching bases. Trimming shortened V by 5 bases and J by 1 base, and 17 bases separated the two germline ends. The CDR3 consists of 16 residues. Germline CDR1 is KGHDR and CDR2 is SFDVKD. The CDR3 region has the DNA TGTGCCACCAGTGCCCTGGGGCCAGGGTCTTCCTACGAGCAGTACTTC. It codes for CATSALGPGSSYEQYF.

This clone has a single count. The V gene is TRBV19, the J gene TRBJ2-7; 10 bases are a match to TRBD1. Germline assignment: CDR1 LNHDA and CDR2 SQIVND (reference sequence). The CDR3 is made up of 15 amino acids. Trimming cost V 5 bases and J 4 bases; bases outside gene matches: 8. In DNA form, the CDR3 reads TGTGCCAGTAGTCTGGGACAGGGGCTTATTTACGAGCAGTACTTC. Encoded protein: CASSLGQGLIYEQYF.

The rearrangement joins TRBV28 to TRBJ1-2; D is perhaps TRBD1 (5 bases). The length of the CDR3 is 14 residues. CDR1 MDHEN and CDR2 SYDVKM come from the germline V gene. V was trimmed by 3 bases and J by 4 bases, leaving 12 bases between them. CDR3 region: CASSFSQGGYGYTF. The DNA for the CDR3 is TGTGCCAGCAGTTTCAGTCAGGGAGGCTATGGCTACACCTTC.

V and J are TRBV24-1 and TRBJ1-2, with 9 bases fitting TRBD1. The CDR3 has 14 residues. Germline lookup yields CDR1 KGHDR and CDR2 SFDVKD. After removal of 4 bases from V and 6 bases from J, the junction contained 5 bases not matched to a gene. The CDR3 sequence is CATSETDRGNGYTF. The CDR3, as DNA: TGTGCCACCAGTGAAACCGACAGGGGGAATGGCTACACCTTC.

CDR3 residues: CASSVEISGGVTGELFF. Written as DNA, the CDR3 is TGTGCCAGCAGCGTAGAAATTAGCGGGGGGGTCACCGGGGAGCTGTTTTTT. The chain joins TRBV9 to TRBJ2-2; 11 positions match TRBD2. Germline V gene sequence: CDR1 SGDLS, CDR2 YYNGEE. Germline trimming cut 0 bases from V and 4 bases from J; bases unmatched to any gene: 5. This CDR3 has 17 amino acids.

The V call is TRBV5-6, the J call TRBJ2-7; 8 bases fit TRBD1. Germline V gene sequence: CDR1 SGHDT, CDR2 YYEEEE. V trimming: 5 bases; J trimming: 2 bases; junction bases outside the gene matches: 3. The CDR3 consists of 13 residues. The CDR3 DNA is TGTGCCAGCAGTGGACAGGGTACCTACGAGCAGTACTTC. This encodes CASSGQGTYEQYF.

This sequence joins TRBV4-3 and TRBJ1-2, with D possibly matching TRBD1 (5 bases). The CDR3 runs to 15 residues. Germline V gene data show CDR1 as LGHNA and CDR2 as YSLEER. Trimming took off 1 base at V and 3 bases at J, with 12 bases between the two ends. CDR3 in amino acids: CASSQGLTQDYGYTF. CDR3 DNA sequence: TGCGCCAGCAGCCAAGGTTTAACACAGGACTATGGCTACACCTTC.

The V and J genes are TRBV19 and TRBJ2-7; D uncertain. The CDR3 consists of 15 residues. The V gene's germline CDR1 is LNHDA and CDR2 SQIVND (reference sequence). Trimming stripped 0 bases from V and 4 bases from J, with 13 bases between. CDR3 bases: TGTGCCAGTAGTATAGACGGCAGGTTTAAGTACGAGCAGTACTTC. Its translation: CASSIDGRFKYEQYF.

In DNA form, the CDR3 reads TGCGCCAGCAGCCCGGGACTAGCGGGGGGGCCGAGAAATGAGCAGTTCTTC. This gives the protein CASSPGLAGGPRNEQFF. The chain carries TRBV4-1 and TRBJ2-1; the match to TRBD2 covers 16 bases. V lost 4 bases and J lost 7; bases outside the gene matches: 7. Germline-derived CDR1 and CDR2 are MGHRA and YSYEKL. The CDR3 loop spans 17 amino acids.

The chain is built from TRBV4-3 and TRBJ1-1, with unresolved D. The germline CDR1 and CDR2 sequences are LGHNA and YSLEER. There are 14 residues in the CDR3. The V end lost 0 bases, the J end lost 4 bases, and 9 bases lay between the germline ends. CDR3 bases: TGCGCCAGCAGCCAAGATTCCGCGGGCACTGAAGCTTTCTTT. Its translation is CASSQDSAGTEAFF.

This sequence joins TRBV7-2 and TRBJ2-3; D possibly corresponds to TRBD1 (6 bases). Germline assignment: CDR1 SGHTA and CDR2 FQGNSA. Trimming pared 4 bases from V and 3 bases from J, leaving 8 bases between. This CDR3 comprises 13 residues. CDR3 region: CASSSGQTDTQYF. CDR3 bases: TGTGCCAGCAGCTCAGGACAGACAGATACGCAGTATTTT.